The next 25 T cell receptor beta chains were all read from a single sample in a study of CD4 T cells in relation to SARS-CoV-2 and coronaviruses. Before the COVID-19 pandemic, during about 2011-2019, CD4+ T cells were taken from unexposed donors. After less than 11 days of culture, CD4+ T cells were isolated. Their specific antigens are unknown. Repertoires were generated with immunoSEQ multiplex PCR, while TCRdb's copy carries only in-frame clones and drops some. The table includes 25,000 or so clones, approximately 80% detected once. The source material was CD4+ T cells from PBMCs, cultured in vitro. Receptors originate from a human donor in good health.

There are a few counts of this clone. CDR3 sequence (DNA): TGTGCCAGCAGTGTCGGAACTCCCCTCTACAATGAGCAGTTCTTC. Its protein is CASSVGTPLYNEQFF. The chain joins TRBV2 to TRBJ2-1, with D hard to call. Germline V gives CDR1 SNHLY, CDR2 FYNNEI. The CDR3 has 15 amino acids. Trimming took off 4 bases at V and 3 bases at J, with 13 bases between the two ends.

The count of this clone is one. This sequence joins TRBV5-1 and TRBJ2-7; 8 bases line up with TRBD1. The CDR3 spans 14 residues. Germline CDR1 is SGHRS and CDR2 is YFSETQ. The V and J ends lost 2 bases and 2 bases, in that order; junction bases with no gene match: 3. In nucleotides, the CDR3 is TGCGCCAGCAGCTTTGAGGGACAGGCCTACGAGCAGTACTTC. It encodes CASSFEGQAYEQYF.

In this sample, this clone turned up a few times. The chain links TRBV12-3 or TRBV12-4 to TRBJ2-2; no clear D. The V end was cut by 6 bases, the J end by 6 bases, with 8 bases between. The CDR3 covers 12 residues. As DNA, the CDR3 is TGTGCCAGCAGAATCGGGTCCGGGGAGCTGTTTTTT. Translating it yields CASRIGSGELFF.

On this clone: Its ends do not fully match the called genes, so a read error is possible. The gene calls are TRBV2 and TRBJ2-1; 14 bases agree with TRBD2. The CDR3 spans 15 residues. The germline V gene has CDR1 SNHLY and CDR2 FYNNEI. CDR3 sequence reads: CASREGLAGGNEQFF. CDR3 nucleotides: TGTGCCAGCAGGGAAGGACTAGCGGGAGGTAATGAGCAGTTCTTC.

The chain employs TRBV6-5 and TRBJ2-7, with TRBD1 matching over 9 bases. Germline V CDR1 and CDR2: MNHEY, SVGAGI. CDR3 size: 15 residues. V shed 0 bases and J 2 bases; nucleotides not matched to a gene: 2. The DNA of the CDR3 is TGTGCCAGCAGTTACTCGTACAGGGGGCCCTACGAGCAGTACTTC. Its translation: CASSYSYRGPYEQYF.

J is TRBJ2-1 and V is TRBV10-3; 7 bases map to TRBD1. V trimming: 5 bases; J trimming: 1 base; junction bases outside the gene matches: 5. The CDR3 has 15 residues. CDR1 and CDR2 (germline): ENHRY, SYGVKD. CDR3 coding DNA: TGTGCCATCAGTCCACAGGGGCGATCCTACAATGAGCAGTTCTTC. Residues: CAISPQGRSYNEQFF.

The J gene is TRBJ1-3, the V gene TRBV5-1; D is uncertain. V was shortened by 0 bases and J by 4 bases, with 11 bases between the two germline ends. The CDR3 totals 15 residues. Germline V gene data show CDR1 as SGHRS and CDR2 as YFSETQ. The CDR3 reads CASSLAVAGGNTIYF. CDR3 coding DNA: TGCGCCAGCAGCTTGGCCGTGGCAGGCGGAAACACCATATATTTT. Full variable domain (outside the CDR3, taken from reference TRBV5-1 and TRBJ1-3): KAGVTQTPRYLIKTRGQQVTLSCSPISGHRSVSWYQQTPGQGLQFLFEYFSETQRNKGNFPGRFSGRQFSNSRSEMNVSTLELGDSALYLCASSLAVAGGNTIYFGEGSWLTVV.

There are a few counts of this clone. The chain is built from TRBV5-4 and TRBJ2-5; D unclear. The ends were cut back, 3 bases at V and 1 base at J, with 13 bases in the middle. This CDR3 comprises 15 residues. Germline CDR1 reads SGHNT; CDR2 reads YYREEE (reference sequence). DNA of the CDR3: TGTGCCAGCAGCTCCCTACCAGGCAGCCAAGAGACCCAGTACTTC. Residues: CASSSLPGSQETQYF.

The rearrangement links TRBV4-2 to TRBJ2-1, with D tentatively TRBD2 (5 bases). Germline V gene sequence: CDR1 LGHNA, CDR2 YNFKEQ. The CDR3 runs 13 residues. V was clipped by 1 base and J by 10 bases, with 11 bases between them. The DNA of the CDR3 is TGTGCCAGCAGCCAAGTTGAGGGCCCGGAGCAGTTCTTC. Protein sequence: CASSQVEGPEQFF.

This CDR3 reads CASSLAAGKTEAFF. The CDR3 bases are TGTGCCAGCAGCTTAGCGGCAGGAAAGACTGAAGCTTTCTTT. The genes are TRBV7-9 and TRBJ1-1; no firm D call. V lost 0 bases to trimming and J lost 5 bases, with 10 bases between them. The CDR3 is made up of 14 amino acids. CDR1 and CDR2 (germline): SEHNR, FQNEAQ (reference sequence).

The chain joins TRBV2 to TRBJ1-2, with unresolved D. The V end was cut by 0 bases, the J end by 4 bases, with 12 bases between. Germline CDR1 and CDR2: SNHLY and FYNNEI. The CDR3 has 15 residues. The CDR3 nucleotides read TGTGCCAGCAGTGAAGCGCCCCCAAAGCTCTATGGCTACACCTTC. Translating it yields CASSEAPPKLYGYTF.

The chain combines TRBV19 with TRBJ2-5; D is possibly TRBD1 (6 bases). The CDR3 length is 15 residues. Germline CDR1 reads LNHDA; CDR2 reads SQIVND (reference sequence). Deletions cut 4 bases from V and 2 bases from J, with 14 bases between. CDR3 protein: CASSRGTSPQETQYF. The CDR3, as DNA: TGTGCCAGTAGTAGAGGGACATCTCCGCAAGAGACCCAGTACTTC.

The chain is built from TRBV30 and TRBJ2-5; a weak D match, TRBD2 (6 bases). V lost 2 bases and J 5 bases, leaving 18 bases between the germline ends. Per the germline V gene, CDR1 is GTSNPN and CDR2 is SVGIG (reference sequence). This CDR3 has 15 amino acids. The CDR3 bases are TGTGCCTGGAGTAGGGGAAGGGATGGGGGGGAGACCCAGTACTTC. Protein sequence: CAWSRGRDGGETQYF. Variable domain in full (rest from reference TRBV30 and TRBJ2-5): SQTIHQWPATLVQPVGSPLSLECTVEGTSNPNLYWYRQAAGRGLQLLFYSVGIGQISSEVPQNLSASRPQDRQFILSSKKLLLSDSGFYLCAWSRGRDGGETQYFGPGTRLLVL.

This clone showed up just a few times. The chain uses TRBV21-1 and TRBJ1-2. TRBV21-1 is flagged as a pseudogene. CDR3 length equals 16 residues. CDR3 bases: TGTGCCAGCAGCAAAGACCAGCCAGGTGGGGTGGGTGGCTACACCTTC. Translated, it gives CASSKDQPGGVGGYTF.

This chain links TRBV5-5 with TRBJ2-7, with D unclear. This CDR3 is 13 amino acids long. V was pared by 2 bases and J by 1 base, with 7 bases between. Germline V gene sequence: CDR1 SGHKS, CDR2 YYEKEE (reference sequence). The CDR3 here is CASSFPQSYEQYF. The CDR3 DNA follows: TGTGCCAGCAGCTTCCCACAATCCTACGAGCAGTACTTC.

V gene TRBV5-1 combines with J gene TRBJ2-1; 7 bases fit TRBD1. Unmatched junction bases numbered 5, after V lost 1 base and J lost 4 bases. The CDR3 totals 15 residues. Per germline, CDR1 SGHRS and CDR2 YFSETQ. The CDR3 loop is CASSLTGEIYNEQFF. In nucleotides, the CDR3 is TGCGCCAGCAGCTTGACAGGGGAAATTTACAATGAGCAGTTCTTC.

The V call is TRBV12-3 or TRBV12-4, the J call TRBJ1-4; no clear D. This CDR3 is built from 12 residues. V lost 0 bases and J lost 8, with 4 bases in between. The DNA for the CDR3 is TGTGCCAGCAGTTTAGCGGGCGAAAAACTGTTTTTT. Protein: CASSLAGEKLFF.

The genes are TRBV27 and TRBJ2-2; 8 bases align to TRBD1. Germline loops: CDR1 MNHEY, CDR2 SMNVEV (reference sequence). After removal of 5 bases from V and 3 bases from J, the junction contained 8 bases not matched to a gene. The CDR3 extends over 16 amino acids. This CDR3 is CASSPGTGIYTGELFF. CDR3 bases: TGTGCCAGCAGTCCCGGGACAGGTATCTACACCGGGGAGCTGTTTTTT.

A single count supports this clone. This chain connects TRBV2 to TRBJ1-1; D unclear. V dropped 3 bases and J dropped 0 bases, with 8 bases sitting between them. The CDR3 runs 14 residues. CDR1 and CDR2 (germline): SNHLY, FYNNEI. CDR3 protein: CASSEYKMNTEAFF. CDR3 coding DNA: TGTGCCAGCAGTGAGTACAAAATGAACACTGAAGCTTTCTTT.

This clone is a singleton in its sample. The CDR3 region is CASSHTGTGEREQYF. The DNA for the CDR3 is TGTGCCAGCAGTCATACCGGGACAGGGGAACGCGAGCAGTACTTC. The chain employs TRBV6-5 and TRBJ2-7, with 10 positions matching TRBD1. In germline, CDR1 is MNHEY, CDR2 SVGAGI. The CDR3 runs to 15 residues. The J segment lost 6 bases and the V segment lost 5 bases, leaving 10 bases of the junction unmatched.

The V call is TRBV13, the J call TRBJ1-6; 9 nucleotides align to TRBD1. The CDR3 spans 14 residues. Germline V gene lookup returns CDR1 PRHDT and CDR2 FYEKMQ (reference sequence). V trimming: 5 bases; J trimming: 8 bases; junction bases outside the gene matches: 4. CDR3 sequence (DNA): TGTGCCAGCAGCCTCGGACAGGGGCATTCACCCCTCCACTTT. The encoded protein is CASSLGQGHSPLHF. Supplemented by reference TRBV13 and TRBJ1-6, the full variable domain reads AAGVIQSPRHLIKEKRETATLKCYPIPRHDTVYWYQQGPGQDPQFLISFYEKMQSDKGSIPDRFSAQQFSDYHSELNMSSLELGDSALYFCASSLGQGHSPLHFGNGTRLTVT.

The chain carries TRBV5-1 and TRBJ1-6, with D possibly being TRBD1 (6 bases). The CDR3 spans 14 residues. Trimming took 2 bases from V and 8 from J, leaving 11 bases between them. Germline CDR1 reads SGHRS; CDR2 reads YFSETQ. The CDR3 region has the DNA TGCGCCAGCAGCTTAGGGGACAAAGATTCACCCCTCCACTTT. It translates to CASSLGDKDSPLHF. The complete variable domain, with remaining parts taken from reference TRBV5-1 and TRBJ1-6, reads KAGVTQTPRYLIKTRGQQVTLSCSPISGHRSVSWYQQTPGQGLQFLFEYFSETQRNKGNFPGRFSGRQFSNSRSEMNVSTLELGDSALYLCASSLGDKDSPLHFGNGTRLTVT.

This clone was picked up a small number of times. The chain links TRBV2 to TRBJ2-1, with TRBD2 matching over 12 bases. V gave up 3 bases and J gave up 3 bases; unmatched junction bases: 3. The CDR3 has 16 residues. Germline V gene data show CDR1 as SNHLY and CDR2 as FYNNEI. CDR3 in DNA: TGTGCCAGCAGTGAGTGGACTAGCGGGATCTACAATGAGCAGTTCTTC. Its translation is CASSEWTSGIYNEQFF.

This clone came up a few times. The chain joins TRBV28 to TRBJ1-2; 9 bases are a match to TRBD1. Germline trimming cut 3 bases from V and 8 bases from J; bases unmatched to any gene: 10. Germline V CDR1 and CDR2: MDHEN, SYDVKM. The CDR3 is made up of 15 amino acids. The CDR3 nucleotides are TGTGCCAGCAGTTTCACCCCCGGGACAGGGTTCGGCTACACCTTC. Its protein product is CASSFTPGTGFGYTF.

The chain employs TRBV7-9 and TRBJ1-3, with D possibly matching TRBD1 (6 bases). Germline-derived CDR1 and CDR2 are SEHNR and FQNEAQ (reference sequence). This CDR3 spans 16 amino acids. V dropped 5 bases and J dropped 3 bases, with 17 bases sitting between them. The CDR3 here is CASSPGWGPHGNTIYF. The CDR3 DNA sequence: TGTGCCAGCAGCCCAGGATGGGGGCCTCATGGAAACACCATATATTTT.